This T cell receptor (beta chain) was retrieved from a study of T cells in Graves' hyperthyroidism and ophthalmopathy. Regions amplified from RNA transcripts were the TCR beta CDR3 regions. TCR CDR3 regions were first amplified by RT-PCR with HTBI primers. MiXCR, run by TCRdb on the multiplex PCR reads, gives a single entry per CDR3 protein. The table has 300,000 to 450,000 distinct CDR3 sequences, under 15% seen once. Hyperthyroidism, newly diagnosed and lasting under 2 months, affected patients aged 18 to 65. The CDR3 consists of 15 residues. CDR1 is KGHSH and CDR2 is LQKENI in the germline V gene. The V end was cut by 2 bases, the J end by 7 bases, with 17 bases between. This clonotype appeared many times.

Sequencing input: blood. The V gene is TRBV18, the J gene TRBJ1-2, with D perhaps matching TRBD1 (5 bases). The receptor's source is a woman aged 25-40 years with Graves' hyperthyroidism. CDR3 sequence reads: CASSPGAGDPRGYTF. The CDR3 coding sequence is TGTGCCAGCTCACCAGGGGCGGGGGATCCGCGTGGCTACACCTTC.